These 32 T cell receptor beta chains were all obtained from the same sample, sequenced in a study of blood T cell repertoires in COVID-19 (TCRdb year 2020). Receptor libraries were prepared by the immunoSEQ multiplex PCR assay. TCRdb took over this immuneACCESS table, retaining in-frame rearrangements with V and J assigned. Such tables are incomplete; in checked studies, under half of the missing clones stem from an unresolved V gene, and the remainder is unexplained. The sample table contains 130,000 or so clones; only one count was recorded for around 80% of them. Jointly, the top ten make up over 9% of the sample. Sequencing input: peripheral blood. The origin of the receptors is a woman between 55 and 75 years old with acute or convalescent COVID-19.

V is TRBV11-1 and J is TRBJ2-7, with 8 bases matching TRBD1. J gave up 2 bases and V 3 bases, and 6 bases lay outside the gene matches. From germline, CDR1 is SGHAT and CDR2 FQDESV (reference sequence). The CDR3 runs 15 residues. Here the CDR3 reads CASSFTTGATYEQYF. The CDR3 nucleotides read TGTGCCAGCAGCTTCACGACAGGGGCGACCTACGAGCAGTACTTC.

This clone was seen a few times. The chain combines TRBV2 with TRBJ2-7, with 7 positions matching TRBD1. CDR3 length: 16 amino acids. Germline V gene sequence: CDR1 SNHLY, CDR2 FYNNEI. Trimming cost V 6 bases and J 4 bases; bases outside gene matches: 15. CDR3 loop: CASRGGQDVSLYEQYV. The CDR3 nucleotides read TGTGCCAGCAGAGGTGGACAGGACGTGTCACTATACGAGCAGTACGTC.

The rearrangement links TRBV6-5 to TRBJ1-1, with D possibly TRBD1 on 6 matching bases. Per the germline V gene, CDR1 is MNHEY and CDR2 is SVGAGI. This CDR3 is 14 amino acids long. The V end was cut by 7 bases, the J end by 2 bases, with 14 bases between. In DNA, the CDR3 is TGTGCCAGCAAAAGTGACAGGTTCAACACTGAAGCTTTCTTT. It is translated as CASKSDRFNTEAFF.

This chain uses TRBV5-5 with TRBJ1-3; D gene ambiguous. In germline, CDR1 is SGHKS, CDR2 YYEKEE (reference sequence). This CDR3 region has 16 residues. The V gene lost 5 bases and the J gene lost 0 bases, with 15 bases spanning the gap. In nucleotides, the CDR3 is TGTGCCAGCAGTCACGTTCGAGGGCTCTCTGGAAACACCATATATTTT. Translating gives CASSHVRGLSGNTIYF.

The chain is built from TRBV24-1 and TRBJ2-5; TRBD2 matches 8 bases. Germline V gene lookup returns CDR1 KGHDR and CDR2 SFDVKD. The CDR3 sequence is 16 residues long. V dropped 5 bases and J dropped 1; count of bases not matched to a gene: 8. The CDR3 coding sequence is TGTGCCACCAGTGCCCATGGCGGGAGGACCCAAGAGACCCAGTACTTC. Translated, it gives CATSAHGGRTQETQYF.

The CDR3 DNA reads as TGTGCCAGCAGCCCCGAGCACGAAAACTATGGCTACACCTTC. Protein sequence: CASSPEHENYGYTF. The V call is TRBV9, the J call TRBJ1-2; D remains ambiguous. Trimming cost V 4 bases and J 2 bases, with 12 bases left between them. The CDR3 is made up of 14 amino acids. Germline V CDR1 and CDR2: SGDLS, YYNGEE.

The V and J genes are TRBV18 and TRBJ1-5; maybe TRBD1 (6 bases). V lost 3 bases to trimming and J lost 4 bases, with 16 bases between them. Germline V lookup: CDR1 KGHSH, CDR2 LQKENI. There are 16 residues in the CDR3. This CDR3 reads CASSPSSDRSNQPQHF. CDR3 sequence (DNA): TGTGCCAGCTCACCCAGCTCCGACAGGAGTAATCAGCCCCAGCATTTT.

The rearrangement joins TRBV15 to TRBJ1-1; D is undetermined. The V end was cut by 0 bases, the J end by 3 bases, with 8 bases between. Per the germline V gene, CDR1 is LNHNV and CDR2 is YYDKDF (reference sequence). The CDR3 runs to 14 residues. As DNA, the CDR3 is TGTGCCACCAGCAGAGATCGGCGGGACACTGAAGCTTTCTTT. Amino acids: CATSRDRRDTEAFF. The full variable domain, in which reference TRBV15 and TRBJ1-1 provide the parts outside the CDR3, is DAMVIQNPRYQVTQFGKPVTLSCSQTLNHNVMYWYQQKSSQAPKLLFHYYDKDFNNEADTPDNFQSRRPNTSFCFLDIRSPGLGDTAMYLCATSRDRRDTEAFFGQGTRLTVV.

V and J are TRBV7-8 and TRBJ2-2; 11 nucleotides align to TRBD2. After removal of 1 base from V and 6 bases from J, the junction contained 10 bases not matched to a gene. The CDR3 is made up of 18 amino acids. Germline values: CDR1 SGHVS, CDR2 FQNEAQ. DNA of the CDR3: TGTGCCAGCAGCTTAGATCGTGGGCCTAGCGGGGGGTCCGGGGAGCTGTTTTTT. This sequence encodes CASSLDRGPSGGSGELFF.

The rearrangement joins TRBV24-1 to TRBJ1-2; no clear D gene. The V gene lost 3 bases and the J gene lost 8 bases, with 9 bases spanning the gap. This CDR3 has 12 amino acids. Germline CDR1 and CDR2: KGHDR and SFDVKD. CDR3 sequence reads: CATSDTSEGYTF. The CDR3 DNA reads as TGTGCCACCAGTGATACCTCGGAGGGCTACACCTTC.

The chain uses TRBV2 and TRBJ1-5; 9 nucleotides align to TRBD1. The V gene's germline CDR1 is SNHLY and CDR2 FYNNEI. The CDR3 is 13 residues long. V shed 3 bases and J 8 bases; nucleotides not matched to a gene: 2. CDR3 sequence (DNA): TGTGCCAGCAGTGAGGACAGGGGAAAGCCCCAGCATTTT. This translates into CASSEDRGKPQHF.

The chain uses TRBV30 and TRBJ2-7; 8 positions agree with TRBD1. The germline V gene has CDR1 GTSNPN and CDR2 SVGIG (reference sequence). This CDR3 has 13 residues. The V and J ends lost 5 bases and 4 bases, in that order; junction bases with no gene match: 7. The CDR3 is CAWSDRGSYEQYF. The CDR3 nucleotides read TGTGCCTGGTCTGACAGGGGCTCGTACGAGCAGTACTTC.

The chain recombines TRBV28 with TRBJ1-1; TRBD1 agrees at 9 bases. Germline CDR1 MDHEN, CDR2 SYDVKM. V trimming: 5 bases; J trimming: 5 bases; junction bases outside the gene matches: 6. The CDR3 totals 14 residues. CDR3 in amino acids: CASSPGTGRTEAFF. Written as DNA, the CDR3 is TGTGCCAGCAGTCCTGGGACAGGGAGAACTGAAGCTTTCTTT.

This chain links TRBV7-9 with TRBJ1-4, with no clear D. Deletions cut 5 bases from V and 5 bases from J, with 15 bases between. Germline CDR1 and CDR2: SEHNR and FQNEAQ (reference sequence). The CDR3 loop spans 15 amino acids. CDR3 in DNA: TGTGCCAGCAGCCCAGAGGGCTGGGAGAATGAAAAACTGTTTTTT. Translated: CASSPEGWENEKLFF.

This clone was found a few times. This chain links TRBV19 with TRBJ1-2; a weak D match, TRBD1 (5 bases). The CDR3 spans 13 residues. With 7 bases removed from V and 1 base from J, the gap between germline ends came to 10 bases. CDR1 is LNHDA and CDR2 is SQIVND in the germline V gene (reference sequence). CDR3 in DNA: TGTGCCAGTAAGGAACAGGTTAACTATGGCTACACCTTC. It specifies CASKEQVNYGYTF.

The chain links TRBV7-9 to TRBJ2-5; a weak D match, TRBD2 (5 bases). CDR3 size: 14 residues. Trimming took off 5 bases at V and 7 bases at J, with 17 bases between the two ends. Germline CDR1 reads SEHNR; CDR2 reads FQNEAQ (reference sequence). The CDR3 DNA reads TGTGCCAGCAGCCCCCCCCGAGGGTCAGGGACCCAGTACTTC. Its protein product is CASSPPRGSGTQYF.

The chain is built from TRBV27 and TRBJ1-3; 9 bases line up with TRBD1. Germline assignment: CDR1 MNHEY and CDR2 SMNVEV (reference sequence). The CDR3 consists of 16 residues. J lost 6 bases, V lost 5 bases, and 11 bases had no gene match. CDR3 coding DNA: TGTGCCAGCAGTCCGGGACAGGGCCAAGGTGTAAACACCATATATTTT. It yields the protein CASSPGQGQGVNTIYF.

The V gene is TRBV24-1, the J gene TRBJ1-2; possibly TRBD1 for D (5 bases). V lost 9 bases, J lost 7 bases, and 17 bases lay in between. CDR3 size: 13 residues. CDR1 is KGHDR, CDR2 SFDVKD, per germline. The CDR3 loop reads CATAKQDFGGYTF. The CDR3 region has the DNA TGTGCCACCGCGAAACAGGATTTCGGTGGCTACACCTTC.

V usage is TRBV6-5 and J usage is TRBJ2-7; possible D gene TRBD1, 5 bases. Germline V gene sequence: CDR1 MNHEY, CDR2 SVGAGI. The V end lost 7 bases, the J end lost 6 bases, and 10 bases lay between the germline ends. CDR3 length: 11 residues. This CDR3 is CASTAGSEQYV. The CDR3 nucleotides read TGTGCCAGCACAGCAGGGTCCGAGCAGTACGTC.

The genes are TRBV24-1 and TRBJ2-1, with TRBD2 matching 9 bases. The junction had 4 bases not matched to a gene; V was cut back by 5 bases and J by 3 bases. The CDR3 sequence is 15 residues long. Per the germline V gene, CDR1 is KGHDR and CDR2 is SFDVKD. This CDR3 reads CATSGGGAGYNEQFF. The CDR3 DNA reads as TGTGCCACCAGTGGCGGGGGGGCTGGCTACAATGAGCAGTTCTTC.

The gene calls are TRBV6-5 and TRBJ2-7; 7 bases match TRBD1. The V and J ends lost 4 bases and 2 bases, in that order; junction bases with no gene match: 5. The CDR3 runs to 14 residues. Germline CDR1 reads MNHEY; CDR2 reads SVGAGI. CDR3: CASSSLGQAYEQYF. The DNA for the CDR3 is TGTGCCAGCAGTTCCCTTGGACAGGCCTACGAGCAGTACTTC.

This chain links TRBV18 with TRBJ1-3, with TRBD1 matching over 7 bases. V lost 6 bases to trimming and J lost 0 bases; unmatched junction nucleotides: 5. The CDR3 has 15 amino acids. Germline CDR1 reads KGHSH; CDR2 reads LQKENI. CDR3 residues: CASSPGQSSGNTIYF. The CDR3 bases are TGTGCCAGCTCGCCGGGACAGTCCTCTGGAAACACCATATATTTT. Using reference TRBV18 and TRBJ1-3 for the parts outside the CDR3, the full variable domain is NAGVMQNPRHLVRRRGQEARLRCSPMKGHSHVYWYRQLPEEGLKFMVYLQKENIIDESGMPKERFSAEFPKEGPSILRIQQVVRGDSAAYFCASSPGQSSGNTIYFGEGSWLTVV.

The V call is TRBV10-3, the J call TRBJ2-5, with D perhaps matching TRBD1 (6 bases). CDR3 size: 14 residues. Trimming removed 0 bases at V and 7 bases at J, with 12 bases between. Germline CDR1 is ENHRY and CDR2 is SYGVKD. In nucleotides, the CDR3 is TGTGCCATCAGTGAGTCGTCAGGGGTTGGGACCCAGTACTTC. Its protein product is CAISESSGVGTQYF.

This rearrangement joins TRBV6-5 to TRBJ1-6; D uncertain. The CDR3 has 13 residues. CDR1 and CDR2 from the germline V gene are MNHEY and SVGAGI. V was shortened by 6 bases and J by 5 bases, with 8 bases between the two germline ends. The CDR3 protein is CASRAGDNSPLHF. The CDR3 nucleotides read TGTGCCAGCAGGGCAGGTGATAATTCACCCCTCCACTTT.

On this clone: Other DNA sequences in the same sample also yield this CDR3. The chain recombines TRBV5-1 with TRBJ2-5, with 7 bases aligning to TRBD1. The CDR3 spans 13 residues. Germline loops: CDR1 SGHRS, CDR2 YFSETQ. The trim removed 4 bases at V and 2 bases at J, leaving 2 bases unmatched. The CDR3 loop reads CASSPGQQETQYF. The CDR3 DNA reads TGCGCCAGCAGCCCGGGACAGCAAGAGACCCAGTACTTC.

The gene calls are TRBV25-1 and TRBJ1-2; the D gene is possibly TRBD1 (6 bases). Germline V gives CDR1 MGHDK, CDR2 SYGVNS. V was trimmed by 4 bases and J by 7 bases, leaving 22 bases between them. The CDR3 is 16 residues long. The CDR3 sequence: CASSGASGGGGPGYTF. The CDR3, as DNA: TGTGCCAGCAGTGGCGCTTCCGGGGGAGGGGGGCCTGGCTACACCTTC.

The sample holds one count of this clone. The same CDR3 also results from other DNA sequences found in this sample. The CDR3 sequence: CASSGQGNTEAFF. The CDR3 DNA reads TGTGCCAGCAGTGGACAGGGGAACACTGAAGCTTTCTTT. The chain employs TRBV2 and TRBJ1-1; TRBD1 matches at 7 bases. V gave up 4 bases and J gave up 1 base; unmatched junction bases: 0. Germline V gene sequence: CDR1 SNHLY, CDR2 FYNNEI. CDR3 length equals 13 residues.

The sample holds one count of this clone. The CDR3 loop is CASSLWGTGSGELFF. The CDR3 DNA sequence: TGCGCCAGCAGCTTGTGGGGGACAGGGTCCGGGGAGCTGTTTTTT. The V gene is TRBV5-1, the J gene TRBJ2-2; 9 bases fit TRBD1. Germline V lookup: CDR1 SGHRS, CDR2 YFSETQ. With 1 base clipped from V and 6 bases from J, the junction kept 4 bases outside the gene matches. The CDR3 runs to 15 residues.

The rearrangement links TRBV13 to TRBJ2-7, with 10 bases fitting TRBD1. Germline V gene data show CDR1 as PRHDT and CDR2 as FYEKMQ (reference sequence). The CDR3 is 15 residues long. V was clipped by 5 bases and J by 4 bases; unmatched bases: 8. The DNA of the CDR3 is TGTGCCAGCAGCCGGAGGGACAGGGGAGGTTACGAGCAGTACTTC. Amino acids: CASSRRDRGGYEQYF.

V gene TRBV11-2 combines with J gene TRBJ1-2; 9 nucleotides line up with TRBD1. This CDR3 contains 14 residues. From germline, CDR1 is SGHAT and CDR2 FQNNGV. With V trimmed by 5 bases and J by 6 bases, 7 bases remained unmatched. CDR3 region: CASSPNRGQHGYTF. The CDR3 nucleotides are TGTGCCAGCAGCCCAAACAGGGGGCAGCATGGCTACACCTTC.

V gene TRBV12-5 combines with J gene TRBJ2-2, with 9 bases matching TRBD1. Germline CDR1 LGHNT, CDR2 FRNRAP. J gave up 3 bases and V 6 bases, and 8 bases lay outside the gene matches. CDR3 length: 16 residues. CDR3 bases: TGTGCTAGTGGCGTTTACAGGGGGCAGGACACCGGGGAGCTGTTTTTT. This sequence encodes CASGVYRGQDTGELFF.

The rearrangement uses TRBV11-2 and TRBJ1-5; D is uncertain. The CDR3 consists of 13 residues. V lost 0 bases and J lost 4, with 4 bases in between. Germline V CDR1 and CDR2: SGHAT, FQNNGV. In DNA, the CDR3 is TGTGCCAGCAGCTTAGAGAGGAATCAGCCCCAGCATTTT. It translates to CASSLERNQPQHF.